This T cell receptor beta chain was identified during a study of CD8 T cells in Susac syndrome. General study findings and limits: As acknowledged by the study, its TCR sequencing and HLA analysis included a relatively small number of individuals.

Random hexamers were used to reverse transcribe about 0.5 to 1 ug of RNA. Each CDR3 protein is one row after TCRdb ran MiXCR on the immunoSEQ multiplex PCR reads. The sample shows more than 150,000 distinct CDR3 sequences, under 95% of them seen only once. Note on this clonotype: No antigen is known for it.

Sequencing of TCR beta drew on CD8+ and CD4+ T cells from blood. The CDR3 sequence is 17 residues long. Deletions cut 1 base from V and 1 base from J, with 11 bases between. Looked up from germline, CDR1 is MNHEY and CDR2 is SMNVEV (reference sequence). The receptor was isolated from a human donor in good health. The V and J genes are TRBV27 and TRBJ2-6; D is unclear. The sequenced material came from CD4+ T cells from PBMCs. CDR3 amino acids: CASSLYASQSGANVLTF. As DNA, the CDR3 is TGTGCCAGCAGTTTATATGCGAGTCAATCTGGGGCCAACGTCCTGACTTTC.